These T cell receptor beta chains were read from a single sample in a study of early T cells in non-severe SARS-CoV-2 infection. TCRdb reanalysed the 5' RACE reads using MiXCR and keeps one entry per CDR3 protein. The repertoire consists of roughly 42,000 distinct CDR3 sequences, with 9% to 15% occurring once and the leading ten covering approximately 15%. Source material: whole blood. The source of these receptors is an adult who was a healthcare worker with PCR-confirmed SARS-CoV-2 infection or an uninfected control (not recorded which). Both conserved end residues are part of each CDR3. Each record gives: J gene, clone size, D gene, V gene, CDR3 protein, CDR3 DNA. D genes are given only for firm matches. Some rows mark clone size as missing; the rest say once, few, many or name a class of expanded clone.

J: TRBJ2-1; size: many; D: NA; V: TRBV10-2; CDR3: CASSVSRGGVEQFF; DNA: TGCGCCAGCAGTGTCTCGAGGGGAGGCGTTGAGCAGTTCTTC
J: TRBJ1-3; size: many; D: NA; V: TRBV6-5; CDR3: CASSPVGGGTSGNTIYF; DNA: TGTGCCAGCAGCCCCGTGGGAGGGGGGACGTCTGGAAACACCATATATTTT
J: TRBJ1-2; size: many; D: NA; V: TRBV20-1; CDR3: CSAATIDGYTF; DNA: TGCAGTGCTGCCACGATCGATGGCTACACCTTC
J: TRBJ1-2; size: few; D: NA; V: TRBV9; CDR3: CASSSRPGSPGNGYTF; DNA: TGTGCCAGCAGCTCACGTCCGGGCTCACCCGGCAATGGCTACACCTTC
J: TRBJ2-2; size: few; D: NA; V: TRBV4-2; CDR3: CASSPSTANTGELFF; DNA: TGTGCCAGCAGCCCTAGTACAGCGAACACCGGGGAGCTGTTTTTT
J: TRBJ1-1; size: few; D: NA; V: TRBV5-4; CDR3: CASSFEVNTEAFF; DNA: TGTGCCAGCAGCTTCGAGGTGAACACTGAAGCTTTCTTT
J: TRBJ2-3; size: few; D: NA; V: TRBV7-2; CDR3: CASSLARTTDTQYF; DNA: TGTGCCAGCAGCTTAGCGAGGACCACAGATACGCAGTATTTT
J: TRBJ2-7; size: many; D: TRBD1; V: TRBV7-2; CDR3: CASSLVGDRADEQYF; DNA: TGTGCCAGCAGCTTAGTTGGGGACAGGGCCGACGAGCAGTACTTC
J: TRBJ1-1; size: many; D: NA; V: TRBV29-1; CDR3: CSVTRDTATEAFF; DNA: TGCAGCGTTACCCGGGACACAGCCACTGAAGCTTTCTTT
J: TRBJ1-2; size: many; D: NA; V: TRBV4-3; CDR3: CASSQTNYGYTF; DNA: TGCGCCAGCAGCCAGACTAACTATGGCTACACCTTC
J: TRBJ1-2; size: NA; D: NA; V: TRBV11-2; CDR3: CASSFRTARGYTF; DNA: TGTGCCAGCAGTTTTCGGACAGCGCGGGGCTACACCTTC
J: TRBJ1-6; size: medium-sized; D: TRBD1; V: TRBV4-3; CDR3: CASSPDRGKSSPLHF; DNA: TGCGCCAGCAGCCCGGACAGGGGAAAGAGTTCACCCCTCCACTTT
J: TRBJ2-5; size: many; D: NA; V: TRBV11-2; CDR3: CASSLLGKTQYF; DNA: TGTGCCAGCAGCTTATTGGGAAAGACCCAGTACTTC
J: TRBJ1-1; size: many; D: NA; V: TRBV4-3; CDR3: CASSQGKGTEAFF; DNA: TGCGCCAGCAGCCAAGGGAAAGGCACTGAAGCTTTCTTT
J: TRBJ2-2; size: many; D: TRBD1; V: TRBV6-4; CDR3: CASRRQGSTTGELFF; DNA: TGTGCCAGCAGAAGACAGGGGTCGACCACCGGGGAGCTGTTTTTT
J: TRBJ1-1; size: NA; D: NA; V: TRBV7-2; CDR3: CASSPNRDPAFF; DNA: TGTGCCAGCAGCCCAAACAGGGACCCAGCTTTCTTT
J: TRBJ1-3; size: few; D: NA; V: TRBV11-2; CDR3: CASSVRVSPGTGNTIYF; DNA: TGTGCCAGCAGCGTCCGTGTCAGTCCTGGTACTGGAAACACCATATATTTT
J: TRBJ2-7; size: NA; D: NA; V: TRBV29-1; CDR3: CSVAGVSYEQYF; DNA: TGCAGCGTTGCAGGGGTTTCCTACGAGCAGTACTTC
J: TRBJ1-3; size: NA; D: NA; V: TRBV6-5; CDR3: CASSYSTVGNTIYF; DNA: TGTGCCAGCAGTTACTCGACAGTTGGAAACACCATATATTTT
J: TRBJ2-7; size: few; D: NA; V: TRBV3-1; CDR3: CASSQVSNSAYEQYF; DNA: TGTGCCAGCAGCCAAGTCTCCAACAGTGCCTACGAGCAGTACTTC
J: TRBJ1-5; size: NA; D: NA; V: TRBV7-9; CDR3: CASSLLAGQPQHF; DNA: TGTGCCAGCAGCTTATTGGCAGGCCAGCCCCAGCATTTT
J: TRBJ1-1; size: few; D: NA; V: TRBV28; CDR3: CASSDARLSAFF; DNA: TGTGCCAGCAGCGACGCGAGGCTTTCAGCTTTCTTT
J: TRBJ2-2; size: many; D: NA; V: TRBV5-1; CDR3: CASSLRLNTGELFF; DNA: TGCGCCAGCAGCTTGCGGCTGAACACCGGGGAGCTGTTTTTT
J: TRBJ2-1; size: few; D: NA; V: TRBV20-1; CDR3: CSEVGSYNEQFF; DNA: TGCAGTGAGGTAGGCTCCTACAATGAGCAGTTCTTC
J: TRBJ2-5; size: many; D: NA; V: TRBV5-1; CDR3: CASSFGRTANQETQYF; DNA: TGCGCCAGCAGCTTTGGGAGAACAGCCAACCAAGAGACCCAGTACTTC
J: TRBJ2-7; size: NA; D: NA; V: TRBV7-3; CDR3: CASSLNSGYEQYF; DNA: TGTGCCAGCAGCTTAAATAGCGGCTACGAGCAGTACTTC
J: TRBJ1-1; size: NA; D: NA; V: TRBV9; CDR3: CASSVTQKNTEAFF; DNA: TGTGCCAGCAGCGTAACACAGAAAAACACTGAAGCTTTCTTT
J: TRBJ2-1; size: few; D: NA; V: TRBV5-1; CDR3: CASSYGPARSNEQFF; DNA: TGCGCCAGCAGCTATGGTCCGGCGCGAAGTAATGAGCAGTTCTTC
J: TRBJ1-3; size: few; D: TRBD1; V: TRBV6-2/TRBV6-3; CDR3: CASTNDRDPGNTIYF; DNA: TGTGCCAGCACCAACGACAGGGACCCCGGAAACACCATATATTTT
J: TRBJ2-3; size: NA; D: TRBD2; V: TRBV7-6; CDR3: CASSLASGGRTDTQYF; DNA: TGTGCCAGCAGCTTAGCAAGCGGGGGGCGCACAGATACGCAGTATTTT
J: TRBJ2-5; size: NA; D: TRBD1; V: TRBV23-1; CDR3: CASSQSPRGLRQGTQYF; DNA: TGCGCCAGCAGTCAATCCCCCAGGGGGCTACGGCAAGGGACCCAGTACTTC
J: TRBJ2-3; size: few; D: TRBD2; V: TRBV15; CDR3: CATSRGLGTTKTDTQYF; DNA: TGTGCCACCAGCAGAGGGTTGGGGACTACCAAGACAGATACGCAGTATTTT
J: TRBJ1-1; size: few; D: NA; V: TRBV6-1; CDR3: CASRSTGHTEAFF; DNA: TGTGCCAGCAGATCGACTGGCCACACTGAAGCTTTCTTT
J: TRBJ2-2; size: NA; D: NA; V: TRBV6-6; CDR3: CASSSTVFTGELFF; DNA: TGTGCCAGCAGTTCCACAGTGTTCACCGGGGAGCTGTTTTTT
J: TRBJ2-3; size: many; D: NA; V: TRBV29-1; CDR3: CSVAPDTQYF; DNA: TGCAGCGTTGCTCCAGATACGCAGTATTTT
J: TRBJ1-1; size: many; D: NA; V: TRBV6-4; CDR3: CASSAETVLPNTEAFF; DNA: TGTGCCAGCAGTGCTGAGACAGTACTACCGAACACTGAAGCTTTCTTT
J: TRBJ1-4; size: NA; D: NA; V: TRBV3-1; CDR3: CASKNSYNEKLFF; DNA: TGTGCCAGCAAGAACAGCTATAATGAAAAACTGTTTTTT
J: TRBJ2-1; size: many; D: TRBD2; V: TRBV29-1; CDR3: CSVEAGAINNEQFF; DNA: TGCAGCGTTGAGGCGGGAGCAATTAACAATGAGCAGTTCTTC
J: TRBJ2-2; size: many; D: TRBD1; V: TRBV6-2/TRBV6-3; CDR3: CASSTGETPETGELFF; DNA: TGTGCCAGCAGTACAGGGGAGACACCTGAAACCGGGGAGCTGTTTTTT
J: TRBJ1-3; size: NA; D: NA; V: TRBV7-2; CDR3: CASTRSSGNTIYF; DNA: TGTGCCAGCACCCGAAGCTCTGGAAACACCATATATTTT
J: TRBJ2-1; size: NA; D: NA; V: TRBV27; CDR3: CASSLSSWGDSDNEQFF; DNA: TGTGCCAGCAGTTTATCCAGTTGGGGGGATTCAGACAATGAGCAGTTCTTC
J: TRBJ2-1; size: NA; D: TRBD2; V: TRBV6-6; CDR3: CASSNPGLASYNEQFF; DNA: TGTGCCAGCAGCAATCCGGGACTAGCGTCCTACAATGAGCAGTTCTTC
J: TRBJ2-2; size: few; D: NA; V: TRBV29-1; CDR3: CSAMITGELFF; DNA: TGCAGCGCCATGATCACCGGGGAGCTGTTTTTT
J: TRBJ2-1; size: few; D: NA; V: TRBV24-1; CDR3: CATSDYRHSGQFF; DNA: TGTGCCACCAGTGATTACCGCCACTCCGGGCAGTTCTTC
J: TRBJ2-3; size: many; D: TRBD2; V: TRBV7-6; CDR3: CASSSTPGLAGGGDTQYF; DNA: TGTGCCAGCAGCTCTACTCCGGGACTAGCGGGAGGAGGAGATACGCAGTATTTT
J: TRBJ2-3; size: many; D: TRBD1; V: TRBV4-3; CDR3: CASSPTGVLTDTQYF; DNA: TGCGCCAGCAGCCCTACAGGGGTCTTGACAGATACGCAGTATTTT
J: TRBJ1-1; size: many; D: TRBD1; V: TRBV5-4; CDR3: CASSPGTGDTEAFF; DNA: TGTGCCAGCAGCCCGGGGACAGGGGACACTGAAGCTTTCTTT
J: TRBJ1-4; size: NA; D: NA; V: TRBV12-3/TRBV12-4; CDR3: CASSTGTQNEKLFF; DNA: TGTGCCAGCAGTACCGGGACGCAGAATGAAAAACTGTTTTTT
J: TRBJ1-1; size: few; D: NA; V: TRBV24-1; CDR3: CATSDNRPPCSCVNTEAFF; DNA: TGTGCCACCAGTGACAATCGACCCCCCTGCTCATGTGTAAACACTGAAGCTTTCTTT
J: TRBJ2-6; size: NA; D: NA; V: TRBV6-2/TRBV6-3; CDR3: CASSRGNNVLTF; DNA: TGTGCCAGCAGTCGGGGAAACAACGTCCTGACTTTC
J: TRBJ1-6; size: few; D: NA; V: TRBV2; CDR3: CASSELASPLHF; DNA: TGTGCCAGCAGTGAGCTTGCTTCACCCCTCCACTTT
J: TRBJ2-2; size: few; D: NA; V: TRBV4-3; CDR3: CASSQESGRDIGGTGELFF; DNA: TGCGCCAGCAGCCAAGAATCAGGCCGGGACATTGGAGGCACCGGGGAGCTGTTTTTT
J: TRBJ2-3; size: NA; D: NA; V: TRBV28; CDR3: CASSLADGTDTQYF; DNA: TGTGCCAGCTCGTTGGCTGATGGCACAGATACGCAGTATTTT
J: TRBJ2-7; size: NA; D: TRBD2; V: TRBV28; CDR3: CASLPSGRASEQYF; DNA: TGTGCCAGCCTTCCTAGCGGGAGGGCTTCCGAGCAGTACTTC
J: TRBJ1-6; size: many; D: TRBD1; V: TRBV10-3; CDR3: CAIRGQGAEVNSPLHF; DNA: TGTGCCATCAGGGGACAGGGGGCCGAAGTTAATTCACCCCTCCACTTT
J: TRBJ2-7; size: once; D: TRBD1; V: TRBV20-1; CDR3: CSAPTGGFLYEQYF; DNA: TGCAGTGCACCTACAGGGGGCTTCCTTTACGAGCAGTACTTC
J: TRBJ2-7; size: few; D: TRBD1; V: TRBV5-6; CDR3: CASSPGTGGYEQYF; DNA: TGTGCCAGCAGCCCCGGGACAGGGGGCTACGAGCAGTACTTC
J: TRBJ1-1; size: many; D: NA; V: TRBV6-5; CDR3: CASRQGQQNTEAFF; DNA: TGTGCCAGCAGGCAAGGGCAGCAGAACACTGAAGCTTTCTTT
J: TRBJ2-7; size: NA; D: NA; V: TRBV15; CDR3: CATSRDGETYEQYF; DNA: TGTGCCACCAGCAGAGACGGGGAAACCTACGAGCAGTACTTC
J: TRBJ2-3; size: many; D: NA; V: TRBV7-8; CDR3: CASSLAFGTNTQYF; DNA: TGTGCCAGCAGCTTAGCGTTTGGGACAAATACGCAGTATTTT